A selection of T cell receptor beta chains follows, all from one sample in a study of beta chain features in type 1 diabetes. The method was immunoSEQ multiplex PCR; TCRdb's version includes in-frame clones alone and lacks a portion of them. In the table there are about 150,000 clones, approximately 8.1% of which are singletons. The sample taken for sequencing was central memory CD4+ T cells from blood. These receptors were taken from a man between 18 and 29 years old in good health. Both conserved end residues are trimmed from each CDR3.

V	J	length	CDR3
TRBV5-6	TRBJ1-4	13	ASSSTDRANEKLF
TRBV7-2	TRBJ2-7	11	ASSFQGAGEQY
TRBV5-6	TRBJ2-3	17	ASSLAGGGLAGFTDTQY
TRBV7-9	TRBJ2-1	12	ASTQYSGYNEQF
TRBV15	TRBJ2-1	10	ATSRGSNEQF
TRBV27	TRBJ2-6	14	ASSLQGRAGANVLT
TRBV6-5	TRBJ1-1	10	ASSYGSTTAF
TRBV30	TRBJ1-5	10	AWSVPNRPQH
TRBV5-4	TRBJ2-7	14	ASSATTRGSSYEQY
TRBV30	TRBJ2-3	11	AWNKGGTDTQY
TRBV11-2	TRBJ2-5	12	ASSFSGRQETQY
TRBV7-8	TRBJ1-5	15	ASSFGGGGLENQPQH
TRBV5-1	TRBJ1-4	14	ASSSGTAATNEKLF
TRBV15	TRBJ1-2	12	ATSRERQVAPYT
TRBV7-2	TRBJ1-3	13	ASSLVSGAGNTIY
TRBV6-5	TRBJ1-4	11	ASIWQGSEKLF
TRBV9	TRBJ2-5	12	ASSTGLAQETQY
TRBV6-5	TRBJ2-5	12	ASSLGTGGETQY
TRBV27	TRBJ2-2	15	ASSLGRGLADTGELF
TRBV5-6	TRBJ2-2	13	ASSLENRGTGELF
TRBV5-4	TRBJ2-7	13	ASSPGTSVYYEQY
TRBV6-1	TRBJ2-7	11	ASSNRTGPGQY
TRBV18	TRBJ2-2	13	ASSSGLAGAGELF
TRBV27	TRBJ2-3	17	ASSLSSLRQGWSTDTQY
TRBV4-3	TRBJ2-7	12	ASSQDRWRGEQY
TRBV18	TRBJ2-7	11	ASSPPSVHEQY
TRBV7-2	TRBJ2-7	12	ASSRTAGTYEQY
TRBV18	TRBJ1-1	12	ASSPRGQTLEAF
TRBV29-1	TRBJ2-5	11	SVVGTSSGTQY
TRBV7-2	TRBJ2-7	14	ASSSGTSGRYGEQY
TRBV30	TRBJ1-5	11	ACGTGGNQPQH
TRBV7-8	TRBJ1-1	13	ASSRNQGAATEAF
TRBV7-2	TRBJ2-3	10	ASSPRTDTQY
TRBV7-2	TRBJ2-5	11	ASSPGLLETQY
TRBV9	TRBJ2-1	13	ASSVAAGVGNEQF
TRBV28	TRBJ1-3	16	ASSSLSGSSFSGNTIY
TRBV28	TRBJ2-7	12	ATTRGSYSYEQY
TRBV2	TRBJ2-3	13	ASSEAGVGGNTQY
TRBV6-5	TRBJ1-5	13	ASSYSGTGDQPQH